This T cell receptor (beta chain) was captured in a study of T-cell reconstitution after alpha-beta-depleted transplantation in children. General study results and limits: Most T-cell counts and diversity one year after the transplant came from T cells that were newly produced. About two months after transplant, alpha-beta T cells reportedly came from several hundred expanded graft clones. The high TCRbeta diversity at day 60 in some patients came from surviving recipient T cells and thymic progenitors.

With regard to this clonotype: Its antigen is unidentified. Compared with germline, one end of the junction differs, possibly owing to a read error.

Unique molecular identifiers featured in how the TCRbeta library was prepared. TCRdb used MiXCR to reprocess the PCR reads, holding one entry per CDR3 protein. Of approximately 500,000 distinct CDR3 sequences listed, 20% to 30% are singletons. Germline values: CDR1 SGHNT, CDR2 YENEEA. The CDR3 extends over 14 amino acids. The starting material was PBMCs, obtained before TCRalphabeta/CD19-depleted stem cell transplant. The TCR comes from a boy under two years old with Wiskott-Aldrich syndrome, due to receive a stem cell transplant. This sequence joins TRBV11-3 and TRBJ2-1, with TRBD2 identical over 8 bases. The CDR3 nucleotides read TGTGCCAGCAGCTTATGGCGGGGGGACAATCAGCAGTTCTTC. This codes for CASSLWRGDNQQFF.